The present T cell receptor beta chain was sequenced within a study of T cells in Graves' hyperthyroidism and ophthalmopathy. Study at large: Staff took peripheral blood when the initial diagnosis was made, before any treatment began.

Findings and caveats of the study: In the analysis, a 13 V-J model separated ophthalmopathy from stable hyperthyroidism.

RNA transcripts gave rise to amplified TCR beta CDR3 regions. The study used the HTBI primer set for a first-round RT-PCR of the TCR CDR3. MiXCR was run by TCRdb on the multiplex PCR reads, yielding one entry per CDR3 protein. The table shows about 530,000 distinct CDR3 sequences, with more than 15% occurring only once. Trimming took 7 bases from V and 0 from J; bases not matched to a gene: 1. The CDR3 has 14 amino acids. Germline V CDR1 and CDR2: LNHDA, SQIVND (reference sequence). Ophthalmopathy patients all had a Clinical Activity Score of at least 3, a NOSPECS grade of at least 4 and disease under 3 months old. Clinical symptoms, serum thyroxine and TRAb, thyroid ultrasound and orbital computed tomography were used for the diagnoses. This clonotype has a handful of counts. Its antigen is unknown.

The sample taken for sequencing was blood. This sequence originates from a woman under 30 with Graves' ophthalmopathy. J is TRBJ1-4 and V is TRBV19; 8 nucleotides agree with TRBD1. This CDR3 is CASKGQATNEKLFF. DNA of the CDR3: TGTGCCAGTAAGGGACAGGCAACTAATGAAAAACTGTTTTTT.